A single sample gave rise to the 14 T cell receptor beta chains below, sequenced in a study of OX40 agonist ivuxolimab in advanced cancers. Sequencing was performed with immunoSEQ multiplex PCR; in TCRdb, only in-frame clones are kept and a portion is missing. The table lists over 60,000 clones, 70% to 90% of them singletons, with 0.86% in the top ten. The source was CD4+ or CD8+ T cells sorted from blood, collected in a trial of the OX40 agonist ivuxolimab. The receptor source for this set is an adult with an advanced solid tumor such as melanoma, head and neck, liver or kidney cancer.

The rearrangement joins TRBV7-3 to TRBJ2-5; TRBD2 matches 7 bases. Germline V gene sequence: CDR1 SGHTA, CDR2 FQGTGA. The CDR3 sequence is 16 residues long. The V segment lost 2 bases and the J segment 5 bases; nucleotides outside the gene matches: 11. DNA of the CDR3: TGTGCCAGCAGCTTAGTTGCGGGAGCCCAGAAGGAGACCCAGTACTTC. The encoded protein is CASSLVAGAQKETQYF.

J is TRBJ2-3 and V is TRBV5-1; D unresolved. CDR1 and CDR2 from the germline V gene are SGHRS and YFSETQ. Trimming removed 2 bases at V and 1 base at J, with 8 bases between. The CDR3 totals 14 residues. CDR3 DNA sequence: TGCGCCAGCAGCTTTGGCCAGGGCACAGATACGCAGTATTTT. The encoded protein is CASSFGQGTDTQYF.

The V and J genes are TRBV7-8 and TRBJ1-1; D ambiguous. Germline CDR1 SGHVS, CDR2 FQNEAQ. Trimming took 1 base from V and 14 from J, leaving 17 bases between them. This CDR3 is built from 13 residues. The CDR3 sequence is CASSLVYFTAPFF. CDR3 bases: TGTGCCAGCAGCTTAGTATATTTCACGGCCCCCTTCTTT.

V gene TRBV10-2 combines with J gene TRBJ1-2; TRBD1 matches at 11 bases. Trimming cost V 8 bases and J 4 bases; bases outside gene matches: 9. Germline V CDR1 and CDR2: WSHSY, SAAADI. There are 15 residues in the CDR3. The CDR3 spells CASLGWTGGVYGYTF. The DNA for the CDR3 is TGCGCCAGCTTAGGTTGGACAGGGGGCGTCTATGGCTACACCTTC.

The CDR3 DNA reads as TGTGCCAGCAGCCCCCGGGGAGCGGGAGGGAATGAGCAGTTCTTC. This sequence encodes CASSPRGAGGNEQFF. V usage is TRBV4-2 and J usage is TRBJ2-1; 10 bases line up with TRBD2. CDR1 and CDR2 (germline): LGHNA, YNFKEQ. The CDR3 is 15 residues long. J gave up 7 bases and V 4 bases, and 7 bases lay outside the gene matches.

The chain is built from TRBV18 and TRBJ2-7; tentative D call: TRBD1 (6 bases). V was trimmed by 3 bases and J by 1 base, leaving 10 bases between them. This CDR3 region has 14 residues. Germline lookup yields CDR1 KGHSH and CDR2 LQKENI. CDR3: CASSPGQSSYEQYF. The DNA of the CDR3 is TGTGCCAGCTCACCTGGACAGAGTTCCTACGAGCAGTACTTC.

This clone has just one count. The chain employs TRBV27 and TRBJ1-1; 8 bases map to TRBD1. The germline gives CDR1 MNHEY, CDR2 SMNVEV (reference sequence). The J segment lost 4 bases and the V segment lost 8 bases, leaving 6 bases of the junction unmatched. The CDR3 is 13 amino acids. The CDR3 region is CASARGQGTEAFF. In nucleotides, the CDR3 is TGTGCCAGCGCCAGGGGGCAGGGCACTGAAGCTTTCTTT.

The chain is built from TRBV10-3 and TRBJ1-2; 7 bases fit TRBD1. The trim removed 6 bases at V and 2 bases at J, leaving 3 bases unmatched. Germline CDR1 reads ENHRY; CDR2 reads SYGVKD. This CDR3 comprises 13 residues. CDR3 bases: TGTGCCATCAGGGGACAGACCAACTATGGCTACACCTTC. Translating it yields CAIRGQTNYGYTF.

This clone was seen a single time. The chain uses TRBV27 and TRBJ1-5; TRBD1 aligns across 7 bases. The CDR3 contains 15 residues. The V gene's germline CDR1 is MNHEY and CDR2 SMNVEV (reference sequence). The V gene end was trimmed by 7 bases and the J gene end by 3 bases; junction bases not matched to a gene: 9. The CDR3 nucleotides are TGTGCCAGCAAGGCCTCCGGGACAGTCAATCAGCCCCAGCATTTT. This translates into CASKASGTVNQPQHF.

CDR3 sequence (DNA): TGTGCTAGTGGTTTGTCGGCGGGAGGGGGCACCGGGGAGCTGTTTTTT. This encodes CASGLSAGGGTGELFF. This chain links TRBV12-5 with TRBJ2-2, with 9 bases identical to TRBD2. This CDR3 spans 16 amino acids. Trimming cost V 2 bases and J 4 bases; bases outside gene matches: 5. Germline V gives CDR1 LGHNT, CDR2 FRNRAP.

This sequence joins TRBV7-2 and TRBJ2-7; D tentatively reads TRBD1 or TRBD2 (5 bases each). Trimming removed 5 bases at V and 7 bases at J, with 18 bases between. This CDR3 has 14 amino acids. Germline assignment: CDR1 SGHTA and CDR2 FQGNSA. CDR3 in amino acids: CASSRYRGLREQYF. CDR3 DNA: TGTGCCAGCAGCCGATACCGGGGCCTGAGGGAGCAGTACTTC.

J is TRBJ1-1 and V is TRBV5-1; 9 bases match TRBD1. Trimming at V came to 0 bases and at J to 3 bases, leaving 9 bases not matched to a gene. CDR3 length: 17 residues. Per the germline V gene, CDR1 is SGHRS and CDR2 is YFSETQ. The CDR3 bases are TGCGCCAGCAGCTTGGGACCGGGACAGGGCTCTCACACTGAAGCTTTCTTT. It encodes CASSLGPGQGSHTEAFF.

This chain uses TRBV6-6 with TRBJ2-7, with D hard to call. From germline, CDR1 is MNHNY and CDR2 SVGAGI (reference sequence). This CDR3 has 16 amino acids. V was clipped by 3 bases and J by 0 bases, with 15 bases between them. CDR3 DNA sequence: TGTGCCAGCAGTTATGGGGTGGGAAGGAGCTCCTACGAGCAGTACTTC. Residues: CASSYGVGRSSYEQYF.

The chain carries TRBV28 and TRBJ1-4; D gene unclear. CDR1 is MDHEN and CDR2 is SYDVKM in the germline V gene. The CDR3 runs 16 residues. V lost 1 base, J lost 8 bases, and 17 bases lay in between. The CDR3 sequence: CASSLSIREVGEKLFF. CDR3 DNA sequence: TGTGCCAGCAGTTTATCTATTAGGGAGGTTGGGGAAAAACTGTTTTTT.